These 27 T cell receptor beta chains originate from one sample sequenced in a study of blood T cell repertoires in COVID-19. TCRdb's table, derived via immunoSEQ multiplex PCR, lists solely in-frame clones and lacks some. Of 450,000 or so clones detected, 89% appear once; the ten largest clones hold roughly 0.84%. Material for sequencing was peripheral blood. These receptor sequences come from a man aged 18 to 30 with COVID-19, enrolled during active disease.

The CDR3 region is CASSIVQTGNTIYF. The DNA of the CDR3 is TGTGCCAGTAGTATTGTACAGACTGGAAACACCATATATTTT. V is TRBV19 and J is TRBJ1-3; D ambiguous. Germline lookup yields CDR1 LNHDA and CDR2 SQIVND (reference sequence). This CDR3 is built from 14 residues. V shed 3 bases and J shed 2 bases, with 8 bases lying between them.

The chain recombines TRBV6-2 or TRBV6-3 with TRBJ2-7, with D perhaps matching TRBD2 (5 bases). The CDR3 runs to 15 residues. Germline values: CDR1 MNHEY, CDR2 SVGEGT. The V end lost 2 bases, the J end lost 7 bases, and 18 bases lay between the germline ends. The DNA for the CDR3 is TGTGCCAGCAGTTACACCTCCGCGGAGTCGGGGGAGCAGTACTTC. The encoded protein is CASSYTSAESGEQYF.

The chain couples TRBV5-6 to TRBJ2-7, with D possibly TRBD1 on 6 matching bases. CDR1 is SGHDT, CDR2 YYEEEE, per germline. The CDR3 covers 14 residues. Trimming removed 6 bases at V and 6 bases at J, with 19 bases between. Here the CDR3 DNA reads TGTGCCAGCACCTCCTGGACAGTAGTCCTCGAGCAGTACTTC. Protein: CASTSWTVVLEQYF.

The chain employs TRBV6-5 and TRBJ1-2, with D maybe TRBD1 (5 bases). The length of the CDR3 is 13 residues. V gave up 6 bases and J gave up 5 bases, with 13 bases separating them. The germline CDR1 and CDR2 sequences are MNHEY and SVGAGI. CDR3 sequence: CASRIDRDYGYTF. CDR3 DNA: TGTGCCAGCAGAATAGACAGAGATTATGGCTACACCTTC.

The rearrangement joins TRBV6-1 to TRBJ2-7; TRBD2 might be the D (7 bases). The V and J ends lost 3 bases and 5 bases respectively, with 20 bases between them. CDR3 size: 16 residues. Germline values: CDR1 MNHNS, CDR2 SASEGT. Written as DNA, the CDR3 is TGTGCCAGCAGTGATTGGGGGGGCGGTACAACCCACGAGCAGTACTTC. Its protein is CASSDWGGGTTHEQYF.

The V call is TRBV30, the J call TRBJ1-2, with D hard to call. Deletions cut 2 bases from V and 6 bases from J, with 13 bases between. This CDR3 spans 13 amino acids. Germline lookup yields CDR1 GTSNPN and CDR2 SVGIG (reference sequence). The CDR3 DNA reads TGTGCCTGGAGTCCCACAGCCGTAAATGGCTACACCTTC. Its protein product is CAWSPTAVNGYTF. Complete variable domain (other parts from reference TRBV30 and TRBJ1-2): SQTIHQWPATLVQPVGSPLSLECTVEGTSNPNLYWYRQAAGRGLQLLFYSVGIGQISSEVPQNLSASRPQDRQFILSSKKLLLSDSGFYLCAWSPTAVNGYTFGSGTRLTVV.

This clone was seen just once. The CDR3 coding sequence is TGTGCCAGCAGCTTAGCGGAGACCTACGAGCAGTACTTC. Protein sequence: CASSLAETYEQYF. The rearrangement joins TRBV11-3 to TRBJ2-7; D is unresolved. Trimming took 1 base from V and 2 from J, leaving 6 bases between them. The CDR3 extends over 13 amino acids. Per germline, CDR1 SGHNT and CDR2 YENEEA.

This sequence joins TRBV5-4 and TRBJ1-3; TRBD1 matches 9 bases. Germline lookup yields CDR1 SGHNT and CDR2 YYREEE (reference sequence). This CDR3 contains 16 residues. Trimming cost V 0 bases and J 0 bases; bases outside gene matches: 1. The chain's CDR3 is CASSLGGQGSGNTIYF. The CDR3 DNA reads as TGTGCCAGCAGCTTGGGGGGACAGGGCTCTGGAAACACCATATATTTT.

The rearrangement uses TRBV11-3 and TRBJ2-3, with TRBD1 matching over 11 bases. V dropped 5 bases and J dropped 5; count of bases not matched to a gene: 15. This CDR3 contains 18 residues. Germline assignment: CDR1 SGHNT and CDR2 YENEEA. CDR3 sequence: CASSPGYSGTGGLDTQYF. CDR3 DNA sequence: TGTGCCAGCAGCCCAGGGTATTCCGGGACAGGGGGATTAGATACGCAGTATTTT.

The rearrangement joins TRBV7-9 to TRBJ1-2; the match to TRBD1 covers 7 bases. The CDR3 has 15 amino acids. V lost 6 bases, J lost 4 bases, and 11 bases stayed unmatched. Germline values: CDR1 SEHNR, CDR2 FQNEAQ (reference sequence). This CDR3 is CASRKDRAPGYGYTF. The CDR3 nucleotides are TGTGCCAGCAGAAAAGACAGGGCCCCTGGCTATGGCTACACCTTC.

The V call is TRBV24-1, the J call TRBJ1-2; D is ambiguous. Germline CDR1 and CDR2: KGHDR and SFDVKD. The CDR3 length is 14 residues. V was cut by 5 bases and J by 4 bases, with 13 bases left in between. The CDR3 loop reads CATSVPTLFYGYTF. The CDR3 DNA reads TGTGCCACCAGTGTCCCGACTTTATTCTATGGCTACACCTTC.

The chain links TRBV27 to TRBJ2-5, with D maybe TRBD1 (5 bases). Germline V CDR1 and CDR2: MNHEY, SMNVEV (reference sequence). V was cut by 5 bases and J by 1 base, with 14 bases left in between. The CDR3 loop spans 15 amino acids. The CDR3 region is CASSQNPGFQETQYF. In DNA form, the CDR3 reads TGTGCCAGCAGTCAAAACCCAGGGTTCCAAGAGACCCAGTACTTC.

The rearrangement joins TRBV5-1 to TRBJ2-7; D is possibly TRBD2 (6 bases). Germline assignment: CDR1 SGHRS and CDR2 YFSETQ. The CDR3 is made up of 15 amino acids. V lost 2 bases, J lost 3 bases, and 15 bases lay in between. CDR3 amino acids: CASSFLASANYEQYF. For the CDR3, the DNA is TGCGCCAGCAGCTTTTTGGCTAGCGCAAACTACGAGCAGTACTTC.

This clone was seen only once. V and J are TRBV7-6 and TRBJ2-3; 7 bases are shared with TRBD2. The CDR3 spans 16 residues. Germline CDR1 and CDR2: SGHVS and FNYEAQ. Losses at the gene ends were 2 bases for V and 2 bases for J; bases not matched to a gene: 7. The DNA for the CDR3 is TGTGCCAGCAGCTTACGGGGGGAACTGAACACAGATACGCAGTATTTT. This sequence encodes CASSLRGELNTDTQYF.

The CDR3 bases are TGTGCCAGCAGTTACTCACAGGGAGACACCTACGAGCAGTACTTC. Its protein is CASSYSQGDTYEQYF. The V and J genes are TRBV6-5 and TRBJ2-7; tentatively, D is TRBD1 (6 bases). V was pared by 0 bases and J by 2 bases, with 11 bases between. The CDR3 is made up of 15 amino acids. The germline CDR1 and CDR2 sequences are MNHEY and SVGAGI.

As to this clone: This sample also contains other DNA sequences that code for the same CDR3. V usage is TRBV6-5 and J usage is TRBJ2-7, with 11 bases lining up with TRBD1. Germline CDR1 is MNHEY and CDR2 is SVGAGI. The CDR3 covers 15 residues. V was pared by 3 bases and J by 3 bases, with 4 bases of the junction left unmatched. CDR3 nucleotides: TGTGCCAGCAGTTATGGTGGGACAGGGGGCTACGAGCAGTACTTC. It is translated as CASSYGGTGGYEQYF.

The chain is built from TRBV15 and TRBJ1-1; D is unresolved. CDR1 is LNHNV and CDR2 is YYDKDF in the germline V gene (reference sequence). V shed 1 base and J shed 4 bases, with 13 bases lying between them. CDR3 length: 15 residues. The chain's CDR3 is CATSRARSEGTEAFF. CDR3 in DNA: TGTGCCACCAGCAGAGCCAGGTCTGAAGGCACTGAAGCTTTCTTT.

The rearrangement links TRBV2 to TRBJ1-2; perhaps TRBD1 as D (6 bases). The length of the CDR3 is 19 residues. Germline V gene sequence: CDR1 SNHLY, CDR2 FYNNEI. The germline V and J ends were trimmed by 0 bases and 4 bases, with 24 bases remaining between them. The CDR3 loop is CASSEALRDIFSRGYGYTF. CDR3 DNA sequence: TGTGCCAGCAGTGAAGCGCTTCGGGACATCTTTTCCCGTGGCTATGGCTACACCTTC.

This chain links TRBV2 with TRBJ1-4, with no clear D. The CDR3 runs to 13 residues. Germline V gives CDR1 SNHLY, CDR2 FYNNEI. V gave up 8 bases and J gave up 8 bases, with 15 bases separating them. CDR3 nucleotide sequence: TGTGCCAGCGGTTTGGAGGTCAGGGAAAAACTGTTTTTT. Translation: CASGLEVREKLFF.

The V and J genes are TRBV10-2 and TRBJ1-4; D unclear. V dropped 4 bases and J dropped 4 bases, with 7 bases sitting between them. Germline V gene lookup returns CDR1 WSHSY and CDR2 SAAADI. The CDR3 extends over 13 amino acids. The CDR3 protein is CASSGAGNEKLFF. In DNA, the CDR3 is TGCGCCAGCAGTGGGGCCGGTAATGAAAAACTGTTTTTT.

This chain links TRBV5-4 with TRBJ1-1; D is unclear. Germline CDR1 SGHNT, CDR2 YYREEE (reference sequence). This CDR3 has 16 residues. V gave up 0 bases and J gave up 1 base, with 13 bases separating them. Here the CDR3 reads CASSLVPSMWNTEAFF. The CDR3 DNA follows: TGTGCCAGCAGCTTGGTCCCATCTATGTGGAACACTGAAGCTTTCTTT.

The chain joins TRBV11-2 to TRBJ1-1, with D possibly matching TRBD1 (6 bases). The germline V gene encodes CDR1 SGHAT and CDR2 FQNNGV. V shed 0 bases and J shed 1 base, with 12 bases lying between them. The CDR3 runs to 16 residues. CDR3 sequence: CASSLDLRGQNTEAFF. The CDR3 nucleotides read TGTGCCAGCAGCTTAGATCTCCGGGGACAGAACACTGAAGCTTTCTTT.

The rearrangement uses TRBV19 and TRBJ2-3; no clear D. V lost 4 bases and J lost 0, with 8 bases in between. CDR3 length: 14 residues. Per germline, CDR1 LNHDA and CDR2 SQIVND (reference sequence). The CDR3 region has the DNA TGTGCCAGTAGTAAACATCCTAGCACAGATACGCAGTATTTT. Amino acid sequence: CASSKHPSTDTQYF.

This chain joins TRBV7-9 and TRBJ1-2; 8 nucleotides match TRBD1. The germline V gene has CDR1 SEHNR and CDR2 FQNEAQ (reference sequence). CDR3 length: 16 amino acids. V was pared by 3 bases and J by 0 bases, with 6 bases of the junction left unmatched. The CDR3 here is CASSFTGQGTNYGYTF. The CDR3 region has the DNA TGTGCCAGCAGCTTTACAGGACAGGGTACTAACTATGGCTACACCTTC.

The chain uses TRBV25-1 and TRBJ2-1; 7 nucleotides align to TRBD2. J was trimmed by 10 bases and V by 5 bases; bases with no gene match: 5. Per the germline V gene, CDR1 is MGHDK and CDR2 is SYGVNS. The CDR3 spans 12 residues. CDR3 sequence: CASSHGGGEQFF. The CDR3 DNA is TGTGCCAGCAGTCACGGGGGAGGGGAGCAGTTCTTC.

This clone has just one count. V gene TRBV2 combines with J gene TRBJ2-7, with D unclear. From germline, CDR1 is SNHLY and CDR2 FYNNEI. Trimming pared 4 bases from V and 2 bases from J, leaving 6 bases between. The CDR3 has 12 amino acids. DNA for the CDR3: TGTGCCAGCAGTGCTACCACCTACGAGCAGTACTTC. It yields the protein CASSATTYEQYF.

The gene calls are TRBV19 and TRBJ2-2, with 13 bases aligning to TRBD2. The germline gives CDR1 LNHDA, CDR2 SQIVND (reference sequence). V shed 5 bases, J shed 9 bases, and the junction held 6 bases outside the gene matches. The CDR3 length is 15 residues. CDR3 in amino acids: CASSAGLAGDRELFF. The CDR3 DNA is TGTGCCAGTAGTGCCGGACTAGCGGGAGACCGGGAGCTGTTTTTT.